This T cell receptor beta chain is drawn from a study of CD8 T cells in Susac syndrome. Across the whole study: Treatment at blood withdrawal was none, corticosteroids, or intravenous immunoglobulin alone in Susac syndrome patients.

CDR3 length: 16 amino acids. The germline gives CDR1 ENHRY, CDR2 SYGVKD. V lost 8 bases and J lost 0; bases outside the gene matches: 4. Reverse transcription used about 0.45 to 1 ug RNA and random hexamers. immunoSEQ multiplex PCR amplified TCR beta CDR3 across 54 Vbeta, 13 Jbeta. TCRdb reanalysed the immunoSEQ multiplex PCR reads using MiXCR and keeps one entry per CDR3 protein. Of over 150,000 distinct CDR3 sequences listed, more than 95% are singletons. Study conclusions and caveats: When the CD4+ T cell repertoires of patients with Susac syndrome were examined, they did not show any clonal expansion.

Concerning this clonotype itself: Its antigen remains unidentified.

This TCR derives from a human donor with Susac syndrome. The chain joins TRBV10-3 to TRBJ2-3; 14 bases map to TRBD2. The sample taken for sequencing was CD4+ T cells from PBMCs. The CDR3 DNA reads TGTGCCATCGCGACTAGCGGGAGGGGGAGCACAGATACGCAGTATTTT. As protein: CAIATSGRGSTDTQYF.